The source of this T cell receptor (beta chain) is a study of cytomegalovirus exposure and HLA in healthy donors. Points from the study as a whole: Under in vitro conditions, three CMV-associated chains were confirmed as specific for CMV antigens. Reportedly, cytomegalovirus status was diagnosed with high sensitivity and specificity. Cytomegalovirus association was listed for 164 TCR beta chains.

The validation cohort, a group of more than 95 subjects, included the donors and was separate from the roughly 700-subject first cohort. This clone is a singleton in its sample. Its target is not known. V lost 3 bases and J lost 0, with 11 bases in between. The germline V gene encodes CDR1 MNHEY and CDR2 SMNVEV (reference sequence). This CDR3 spans 15 amino acids. Generated by immunoSEQ multiplex PCR, the TCRdb table keeps only in-frame clones and is missing some. The sample lists some 170,000 clones, around nine tenths occurring once. V and J are TRBV27 and TRBJ1-2, with a tentative D call TRBD1 (5 bases). This sequence was found in a young man in good health and CMV-seropositive. The sample consisted of PBMCs. CDR3 region: CASSLIGATNYGYTF. CDR3 in DNA: TGTGCCAGCAGTTTGATAGGGGCAACTAACTATGGCTACACCTTC.